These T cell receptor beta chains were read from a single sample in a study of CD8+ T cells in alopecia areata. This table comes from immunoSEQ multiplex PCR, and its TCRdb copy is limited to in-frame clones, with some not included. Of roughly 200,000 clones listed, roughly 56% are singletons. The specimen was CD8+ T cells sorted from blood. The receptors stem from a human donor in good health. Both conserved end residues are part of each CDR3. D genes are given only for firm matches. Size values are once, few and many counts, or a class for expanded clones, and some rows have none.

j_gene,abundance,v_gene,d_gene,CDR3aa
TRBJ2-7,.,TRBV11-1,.,CASSLVPGNSDEQYF
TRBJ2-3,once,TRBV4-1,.,CASSQDTDTQYF
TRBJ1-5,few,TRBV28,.,CASSFDQPQHF
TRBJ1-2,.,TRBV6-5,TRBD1,CASRGQGARGYTF
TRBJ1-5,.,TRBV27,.,CASSPPWGNSNQPQHF
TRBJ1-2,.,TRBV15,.,CATSTGQQRRGYTF
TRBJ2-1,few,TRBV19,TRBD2,CASTSGGAANEQFF
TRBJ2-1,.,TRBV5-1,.,CASHLGGAVSNEQFF
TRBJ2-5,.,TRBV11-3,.,CASSRDLTQRTQYF
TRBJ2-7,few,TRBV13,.,CASRPAAPSQYEQYF
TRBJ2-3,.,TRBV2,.,CASSELEGADTQYF
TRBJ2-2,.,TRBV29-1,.,CSGTRGETGELFF
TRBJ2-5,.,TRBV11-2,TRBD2,CASSLEGAGGTRETQYF
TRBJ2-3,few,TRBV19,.,CASSARPTDTQYF
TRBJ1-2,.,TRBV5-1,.,CASSPRDYGYTF
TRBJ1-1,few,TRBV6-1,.,CASQDGQNTEAFF
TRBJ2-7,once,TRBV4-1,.,CASSQEPEVYEQYF
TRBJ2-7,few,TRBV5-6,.,CASSLGGYEQYF
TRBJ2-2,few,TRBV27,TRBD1,CASTPGDRDTGELFF
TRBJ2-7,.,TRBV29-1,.,CSVRTATSYEQYF
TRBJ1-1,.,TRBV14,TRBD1,CASSQGTGGAFF
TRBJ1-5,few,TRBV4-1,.,CASSQGPRQPQHF
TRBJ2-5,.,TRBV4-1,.,CASSQPLQRQETQYF
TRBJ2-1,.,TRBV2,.,CAGTGTGAGGEQFF
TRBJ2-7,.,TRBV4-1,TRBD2,CASSPFGSGGPYEQYF
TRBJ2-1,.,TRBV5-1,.,CASSFSYNEQFF
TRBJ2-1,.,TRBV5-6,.,CASSLARGEQFF
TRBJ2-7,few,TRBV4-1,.,CASSQEFELGNRASSYEQYF
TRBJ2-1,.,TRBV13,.,CASSSLGNEQFF
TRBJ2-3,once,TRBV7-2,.,CASSLAKRLGDTQYF
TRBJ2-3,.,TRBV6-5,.,CASSYSGTDTQYF
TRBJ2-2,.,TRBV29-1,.,CSVGQTNTGELFF
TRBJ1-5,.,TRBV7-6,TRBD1,CASSLSGQRYSNQPQHF
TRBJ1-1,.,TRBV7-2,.,CASRLGPGPVTEAFF
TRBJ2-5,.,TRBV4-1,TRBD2,CASCGLAGETQYF
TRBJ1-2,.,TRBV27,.,CASSVSLGGSSNGYTF
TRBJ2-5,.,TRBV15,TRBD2,CATSSERGGLETQYF
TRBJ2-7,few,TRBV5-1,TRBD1,CASSWRDRDYEQYF
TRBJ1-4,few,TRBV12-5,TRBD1,CASGLSTGYEKLFF
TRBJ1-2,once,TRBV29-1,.,CSVEEASRGGNAF
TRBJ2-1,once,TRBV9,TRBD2,CASSPRSGGNEQFF